This entry lists 30 T cell receptor beta chains sequenced from one sample in a study of beta chain features in type 1 diabetes. Expressed TCRB transcripts were sequenced because the entire RNA isolate underwent reverse transcription. Clones were sequenced by immunoSEQ multiplex PCR, and TCRdb holds only the in-frame ones, with some missing. This table holds roughly 150,000 clones, 9% to 10% found once. Sequenced: central memory CD4+ T cells from blood. The receptor set was obtained from a young woman in good health.

The V call is TRBV4-1, the J call TRBJ2-3, with 13 bases lining up with TRBD2. The CDR3 consists of 19 residues. V gave up 1 base and J gave up 0 bases; unmatched junction bases: 7. Germline V gene lookup returns CDR1 MGHRA and CDR2 YSYEKL. The CDR3 region is CASSQGRLAGGGSTDTQYF. For the CDR3, the DNA is TGCGCCAGCAGCCAAGGAAGACTAGCGGGGGGCGGGAGCACAGATACGCAGTATTTT.

The chain combines TRBV5-1 with TRBJ2-5, with a weak D call TRBD2 (6 bases). Looked up from germline, CDR1 is SGHRS and CDR2 is YFSETQ. Trimming took 0 bases from V and 5 from J, leaving 11 bases between them. CDR3 size: 14 residues. In DNA form, the CDR3 reads TGCGCCAGCAGCTTGGTCGGCGGAGGGGAGACCCAGTACTTC. Encoded protein: CASSLVGGGETQYF.

This clone was counted a few times. The chain recombines TRBV7-2 with TRBJ2-3; 15 bases agree with TRBD2. Unmatched junction bases numbered 1, after V lost 5 bases and J lost 4 bases. This CDR3 has 15 amino acids. Germline lookup yields CDR1 SGHTA and CDR2 FQGNSA. The CDR3 region is CASSRTSGGADTQYF. The CDR3 DNA sequence: TGTGCCAGCAGCCGGACTAGCGGGGGGGCAGATACGCAGTATTTT.

The chain has TRBV30 and TRBJ1-4; TRBD1 matches at 11 bases. Germline V CDR1 and CDR2: GTSNPN, SVGIG (reference sequence). CDR3 length: 13 amino acids. The V and J ends lost 4 bases and 10 bases, in that order; junction bases with no gene match: 5. The CDR3 protein is CAWMGQGVGKLFF. In DNA form, the CDR3 reads TGTGCCTGGATGGGACAGGGGGTTGGAAAACTGTTTTTT.

With respect to this clone: One junction end disagrees with the germline gene, perhaps due to a read error. This sequence joins TRBV7-2 and TRBJ2-3; D may be TRBD2 (7 bases). Germline V gene data show CDR1 as SGHTA and CDR2 as FQGNSA. The CDR3 runs to 14 residues. The CDR3 nucleotides read TGCGCCAGCAGCCAAGGGGGATGGACTAGACCGCAGTATTTT. This translates into CASSQGGWTRPQYF.

This chain joins TRBV7-9 and TRBJ2-3; TRBD2 agrees at 12 bases. CDR1 and CDR2 (germline): SEHNR, FQNEAQ (reference sequence). The V and J ends lost 2 bases and 0 bases, in that order; junction bases with no gene match: 0. The CDR3 sequence is 16 residues long. CDR3 sequence: CASSLLAGGSTDTQYF. The CDR3 DNA reads as TGTGCCAGCAGCTTACTAGCGGGAGGGAGCACAGATACGCAGTATTTT.

This clone was seen a few times. The chain is built from TRBV7-6 and TRBJ2-7; 12 bases agree with TRBD2. This CDR3 contains 17 residues. Unmatched junction bases numbered 4, after V lost 1 base and J lost 0 bases. The germline gives CDR1 SGHVS, CDR2 FNYEAQ. The CDR3 DNA sequence: TGTGCCAGCAGCTTAGGACCTAGCGGGAGGGTCTCCTACGAGCAGTACTTC. Amino acid sequence: CASSLGPSGRVSYEQYF.

V usage is TRBV7-2 and J usage is TRBJ2-4, with TRBD2 matching over 9 bases. J was trimmed by 7 bases and V by 5 bases; bases with no gene match: 9. In germline, CDR1 is SGHTA, CDR2 FQGNSA. CDR3 size: 15 residues. The DNA of the CDR3 is TGTGCCAGCAGCCCCGTAGCGGGAGAGTGGAACATTCAGTACTTC. Protein sequence: CASSPVAGEWNIQYF. Full variable domain (rest looked up from reference TRBV7-2 and TRBJ2-4): GAGVSQSPSNKVTEKGKDVELRCDPISGHTALYWYRQSLGQGLEFLIYFQGNSAPDKSGLPSDRFSAERTGGSVSTLTIQRTQQEDSAVYLCASSPVAGEWNIQYFGAGTRLSVL.

The genes are TRBV19 and TRBJ2-2, with 10 bases fitting TRBD1. CDR3 length equals 16 residues. V gave up 5 bases and J gave up 6 bases; unmatched junction bases: 9. Germline values: CDR1 LNHDA, CDR2 SQIVND (reference sequence). DNA of the CDR3: TGTGCCAGTAGTTGGTCCGGGACAGGGGTCGCCGGGGAGCTGTTTTTT. Translating gives CASSWSGTGVAGELFF.

V usage is TRBV6-6 and J usage is TRBJ2-3, with D tentatively TRBD2 (6 bases). Between the trimmed V and J ends, which lost 2 bases and 2 bases, there was a span of 14 bases. Looked up from germline, CDR1 is MNHNY and CDR2 is SVGAGI (reference sequence). This CDR3 comprises 16 residues. This chain's CDR3 is CASSYGMGGDTDTQYF. DNA for the CDR3: TGTGCCAGCAGTTACGGGATGGGGGGTGACACAGATACGCAGTATTTT.

This clone was seen many times. V gene TRBV7-2 combines with J gene TRBJ2-2; 11 bases match TRBD1. Trimming removed 5 bases from V and 6 bases from J; junction bases left unmatched: 8. CDR1 and CDR2 from the germline V gene are SGHTA and FQGNSA. The CDR3 consists of 16 residues. Written as DNA, the CDR3 is TGTGCCAGCAGCGAGTGGGACAGGGGGTGGCCCGGGGAGCTGTTTTTT. Amino acid sequence: CASSEWDRGWPGELFF.

The genes are TRBV5-1 and TRBJ1-1; D possibly corresponds to TRBD1 (5 bases). Between the trimmed V and J ends, which lost 0 bases and 5 bases, there was a span of 11 bases. CDR3 length: 14 residues. Germline CDR1 reads SGHRS; CDR2 reads YFSETQ. CDR3 sequence (DNA): TGCGCCAGCAGCTTGGACGTGGGGGGAACTGAAGCTTTCTTT. Its translation: CASSLDVGGTEAFF.

This chain uses TRBV30 with TRBJ2-1; 11 bases fit TRBD2. This CDR3 comprises 14 residues. In germline, CDR1 is GTSNPN, CDR2 SVGIG (reference sequence). V lost 4 bases and J lost 6; bases outside the gene matches: 5. CDR3 sequence reads: CAWTGTSGPNEQFF. The CDR3 DNA follows: TGTGCCTGGACCGGGACTAGCGGACCCAATGAGCAGTTCTTC.

The gene calls are TRBV9 and TRBJ1-1; D possibly corresponds to TRBD1 (6 bases). The V gene's germline CDR1 is SGDLS and CDR2 YYNGEE. V dropped 4 bases and J dropped 5 bases, with 15 bases sitting between them. There are 14 residues in the CDR3. Here the CDR3 reads CASSPGTFGTEAFF. DNA of the CDR3: TGTGCCAGCAGCCCCGGGACATTCGGTACTGAAGCTTTCTTT.

This clone was recorded once. The V call is TRBV18, the J call TRBJ2-3; D is unresolved. The CDR3 has 13 residues. V was pared by 0 bases and J by 4 bases, with 5 bases between. CDR1 KGHSH and CDR2 LQKENI come from the germline V gene. CDR3 protein: CASSPPSPDTQYF. CDR3 DNA: TGTGCCAGCTCACCACCAAGCCCAGATACGCAGTATTTT.

The rearrangement uses TRBV7-6 and TRBJ1-2; the match to TRBD1 covers 9 bases. The CDR3 length is 14 residues. Germline CDR1 is SGHVS and CDR2 is FNYEAQ. Unmatched junction bases numbered 4, after V lost 6 bases and J lost 2 bases. The chain's CDR3 is CASSAGQGNYGYTF. In nucleotides, the CDR3 is TGTGCCAGCAGTGCGGGACAGGGAAACTATGGCTACACCTTC.

This sequence joins TRBV4-1 and TRBJ1-2; 11 nucleotides line up with TRBD1. This CDR3 is built from 16 residues. J lost 4 bases, V lost 0 bases, and 4 bases had no gene match. Germline CDR1 is MGHRA and CDR2 is YSYEKL. CDR3 protein: CASSQERTGGIYGYTF. Here the CDR3 DNA reads TGCGCCAGCAGCCAAGAAAGGACAGGGGGCATCTATGGCTACACCTTC.

This clone was seen more than once but under ten times. V is TRBV2 and J is TRBJ1-2; 8 nucleotides agree with TRBD1. The V and J ends lost 4 bases and 6 bases, in that order; junction bases with no gene match: 1. The CDR3 spans 12 residues. CDR1 is SNHLY, CDR2 FYNNEI, per germline. The CDR3 DNA is TGTGCCAGCAGTGCACAGGGGGATGGCTACACCTTC. It codes for CASSAQGDGYTF.

The sample holds a few counts of this clone. This rearrangement joins TRBV7-2 to TRBJ2-1; tentatively, D is TRBD1 (7 bases). The CDR3 is made up of 15 amino acids. Germline CDR1 and CDR2: SGHTA and FQGNSA. The V gene lost 5 bases and the J gene lost 6 bases, with 17 bases spanning the gap. The DNA of the CDR3 is TGTGCCAGCAGCACTACAGGGGAGGTCGGCAATGAGCAGTTCTTC. Amino acid sequence: CASSTTGEVGNEQFF.

This clone was seen only a few times. This chain uses TRBV14 with TRBJ1-2, with 7 bases lining up with TRBD1. CDR1 is SGHDN, CDR2 FVKESK, per germline. The ends lost 3 bases at V and 5 bases at J; junction bases unmatched: 12. There are 16 residues in the CDR3. DNA of the CDR3: TGTGCCAGCAGCCAGCTGGGCTCCTGGACAGGTTATGGCTACACCTTC. Residues: CASSQLGSWTGYGYTF.

This clone turned up a few times. The chain links TRBV2 to TRBJ2-5, with 10 bases lining up with TRBD2. The junction had 8 bases not matched to a gene; V was cut back by 8 bases and J by 2 bases. This CDR3 is built from 15 residues. CDR1 is SNHLY, CDR2 FYNNEI, per germline. CDR3 protein: CASRNLAGEQETQYF. The CDR3 nucleotides read TGTGCCAGCCGGAACCTAGCGGGAGAGCAAGAGACCCAGTACTTC.

In the case of this clone: Distinct nucleotide sequences in the sample also encode this CDR3. This chain connects TRBV30 to TRBJ1-5; maybe TRBD1 (5 bases). The CDR3 extends over 13 amino acids. From germline, CDR1 is GTSNPN and CDR2 SVGIG (reference sequence). Trimming left V 0 bases short and J 5 bases short, with 8 bases between. In nucleotides, the CDR3 is TGTGCCTGGAGTGTAGGAGGGGATCAGCCCCAGCATTTT. Translated: CAWSVGGDQPQHF.

The V and J genes are TRBV19 and TRBJ2-3, with 12 bases that match TRBD2. The CDR3 extends over 15 amino acids. Germline values: CDR1 LNHDA, CDR2 SQIVND (reference sequence). V lost 5 bases to trimming and J lost 4 bases; unmatched junction nucleotides: 4. The CDR3 sequence is CASSPTSGGADTQYF. As DNA, the CDR3 is TGTGCCAGTAGTCCGACTAGCGGGGGTGCAGATACGCAGTATTTT.

This clone was detected a few times. The J gene is TRBJ2-3, the V gene TRBV14, with D possibly matching TRBD2 (6 bases). The CDR3 consists of 13 residues. Trimming stripped 3 bases from V and 14 bases from J, with 18 bases between. Germline V CDR1 and CDR2: SGHDN, FVKESK. The CDR3 spells CASSQNPGTLMYF. In nucleotides, the CDR3 is TGTGCCAGCAGCCAGAACCCCGGGACTCTGATGTATTTT.

This chain links TRBV5-1 with TRBJ2-2; D uncertain. Germline V gives CDR1 SGHRS, CDR2 YFSETQ. This CDR3 contains 13 residues. V lost 0 bases and J lost 5, with 5 bases in between. This CDR3 reads CASSLAETGELFF. In nucleotides, the CDR3 is TGCGCCAGCAGCTTGGCCGAGACCGGGGAGCTGTTTTTT.

This clone has just a few counts. This sequence joins TRBV19 and TRBJ2-1, with 8 bases fitting TRBD2. CDR1 is LNHDA and CDR2 is SQIVND in the germline V gene (reference sequence). The CDR3 covers 13 residues. With 10 bases clipped from V and 5 bases from J, the junction kept 7 bases outside the gene matches. DNA for the CDR3: TGTGCCACGGGGGGGACTCGGGACAATGAGCAGTTCTTC. Its translation is CATGGTRDNEQFF.

This clone was recorded a few times. The chain couples TRBV7-2 to TRBJ1-1, with 7 bases lining up with TRBD1. Germline values: CDR1 SGHTA, CDR2 FQGNSA. This CDR3 comprises 16 residues. The trim removed 5 bases at V and 1 base at J, leaving 10 bases unmatched. The DNA for the CDR3 is TGTGCCAGCAGCCAAGGCACCAGGGGGGCGAACACTGAAGCTTTCTTT. Amino acid sequence: CASSQGTRGANTEAFF.

The chain combines TRBV7-9 with TRBJ2-1; TRBD1 is a possible D gene (5 bases). V lost 10 bases and J 0 bases, leaving 13 bases between the germline ends. Germline lookup yields CDR1 SEHNR and CDR2 FQNEAQ (reference sequence). This CDR3 has 14 amino acids. The CDR3 reads CATPGAVSYNEQFF. CDR3 in DNA: TGTGCCACGCCTGGGGCCGTCTCCTACAATGAGCAGTTCTTC.

This clone was recorded at least ten times. This chain uses TRBV2 with TRBJ2-5, with 11 bases lining up with TRBD2. Germline lookup yields CDR1 SNHLY and CDR2 FYNNEI. With V trimmed by 3 bases and J by 2 bases, 5 bases remained unmatched. The CDR3 totals 16 residues. CDR3 in DNA: TGTGCCAGCAGTGATAGGCTAGCGGGGGGACAAGAGACCCAGTACTTC. This encodes CASSDRLAGGQETQYF.

This clone has just a few counts. The rearrangement links TRBV4-3 to TRBJ1-6; 9 bases are a match to TRBD1. V dropped 0 bases and J dropped 9; count of bases not matched to a gene: 9. The germline V gene has CDR1 LGHNA and CDR2 YSLEER. CDR3 length: 17 amino acids. The CDR3 DNA reads TGCGCCAGCAGCCAAGACCGTCCCGGGACAGGGTTTTCACCCCTCCACTTT. Its translation is CASSQDRPGTGFSPLHF.